This TCR beta chain was sequenced in a study of regulatory and conventional T cells in RAG deficiency. V dropped 2 bases and J dropped 4 bases, with 12 bases sitting between them. The CDR3 spans 15 residues. The germline V gene encodes CDR1 ENHRY and CDR2 SYGVKD. Study findings and constraints: Omenn syndrome and CID/AS patients had roughly 100-fold fewer unique Treg TCR beta sequences, versus around 10-fold elsewhere. In Omenn syndrome, Treg and Tconv repertoires overlapped >90%. Shannon entropy was markedly lower and Simpson indices higher in RAG-deficient patients than control T-cell subsets.

Genomic DNA came from blood conventional CD4+ T cells gated CD25-low CD127-high. Concerning this clone itself: What it binds is unknown.

This table comes from immunoSEQ multiplex PCR, and its TCRdb copy is limited to in-frame clones, with some not included. The sample holds 20,000 to 25,000 clones; approximately 93% are singletons and the top ten take around 0.73%. The data also belong to a second study, concerning regulatory T cells. In that study: The primer mix had 52 TRBV and 13 TRBJ primers. Patient repertoires had restricted TRB V-J pairs and skewed V and J usage, most in Tregs.

Sequences were obtained from CD4+ T cells sorted from blood. The rearrangement joins TRBV10-3 to TRBJ2-1; perhaps TRBD1 as D (5 bases). This clonotype originated in a human donor in good health. CDR3 region: CAISEGASQYNEQFF. The CDR3 DNA follows: TGTGCCATCAGTGAGGGGGCCAGCCAATACAATGAGCAGTTCTTC.